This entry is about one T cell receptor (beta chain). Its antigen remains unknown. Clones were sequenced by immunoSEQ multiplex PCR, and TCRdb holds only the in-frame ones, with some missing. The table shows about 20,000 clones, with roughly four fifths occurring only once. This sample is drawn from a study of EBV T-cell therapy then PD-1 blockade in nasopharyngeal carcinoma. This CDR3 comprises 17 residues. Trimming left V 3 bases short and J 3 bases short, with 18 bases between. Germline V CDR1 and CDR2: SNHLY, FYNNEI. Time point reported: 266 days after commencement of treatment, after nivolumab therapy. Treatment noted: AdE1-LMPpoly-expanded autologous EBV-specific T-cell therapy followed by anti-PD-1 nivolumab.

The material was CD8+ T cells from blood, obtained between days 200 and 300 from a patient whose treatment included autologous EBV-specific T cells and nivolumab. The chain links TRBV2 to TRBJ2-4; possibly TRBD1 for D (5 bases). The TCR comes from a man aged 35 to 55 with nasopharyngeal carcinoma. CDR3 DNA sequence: TGTGCCAGCAGTGATGTTTCGCAGGGTAGGGGCAAAAACATTCAGTACTTC. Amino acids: CASSDVSQGRGKNIQYF.